The rows below give T cell receptor beta chains drawn from one sample of a study of spatial heterogeneity in lung cancer. TCRdb passed the 5' RACE reads through MiXCR, listing each CDR3 protein once. Of some 38,000 distinct CDR3 sequences listed, approximately 3.1% are singletons. The sequenced sample was normal lung tissue next to the tumor, obtained at surgery. The receptors were sampled from a male donor with early-stage non-small cell lung cancer. Both conserved end residues are part of each CDR3. A D gene is named only where the DNA matches it firmly. Not all rows give a size; the values are once, few, many and, for expanded clones, a class.

DNA: TGTGCCAGCAGTTTTCACGGGGATGGCTCCTACGAGCAGTACTTC
CDR3: CASSFHGDGSYEQYF
J: TRBJ2-7
V: TRBV28
D: .
length: 15
size: many

DNA: TGTGCCAGCAGTGAGCAGGCTACTTATGGCTACACCTTC
CDR3: CASSEQATYGYTF
J: TRBJ1-2
V: TRBV6-2/TRBV6-3
D: .
length: 13
size: many

DNA: TGTGCCAGCAGCTTTCCCGGGACTAGCGGGGTTAGCTCCTACAATGAGCAGTTCTTC
CDR3: CASSFPGTSGVSSYNEQFF
J: TRBJ2-1
V: TRBV7-2
D: TRBD2
length: 19
size: many

DNA: TGTGCCAGCAGCAATCGCGGGGGTTTCGCCGGGGAGCTGTTTTTT
CDR3: CASSNRGGFAGELFF
J: TRBJ2-2
V: TRBV7-3
D: TRBD2
length: 15
size: few

DNA: TGTGCCAGCTCGCGAATGCTATATGGCTACACCTTC
CDR3: CASSRMLYGYTF
J: TRBJ1-2
V: TRBV12-3/TRBV12-4
D: .
length: 12
size: .

DNA: TGCAGTGCCACGGGTCAAAACATTCAGTACTTC
CDR3: CSATGQNIQYF
J: TRBJ2-4
V: TRBV20-1
D: .
length: 11
size: many

DNA: TGTGCCAGCAGTTACTCGAGGGACAGGGGGCTTTATACTGAAGCTTTCTTT
CDR3: CASSYSRDRGLYTEAFF
J: TRBJ1-1
V: TRBV6-2/TRBV6-3
D: TRBD1
length: 17
size: many

DNA: TGCAGTGCTTCAGGGGTTGGCAATCAGCCCCAGCATTTT
CDR3: CSASGVGNQPQHF
J: TRBJ1-5
V: TRBV20-1
D: .
length: 13
size: .

DNA: TGTGCCAGCAGCCTGGGGTTAAGATACAATGAGCAGTTCTTC
CDR3: CASSLGLRYNEQFF
J: TRBJ2-1
V: TRBV7-9
D: .
length: 14
size: many

DNA: TGTGCCAGCAGCCTGGCCGGGACTGCAGAGACCCAGTACTTC
CDR3: CASSLAGTAETQYF
J: TRBJ2-5
V: TRBV3-1
D: .
length: 14
size: many

DNA: TGTGCCAGCACCCTATTACAGGGGGCTCCGGAAGCTTTCTTT
CDR3: CASTLLQGAPEAFF
J: TRBJ1-1
V: TRBV6-2/TRBV6-3
D: TRBD1
length: 14
size: many

DNA: TGCAGTGCTAGAGGACCAGCGGGAGCGGTAGATACGCAGTATTTT
CDR3: CSARGPAGAVDTQYF
J: TRBJ2-3
V: TRBV20-1
D: TRBD2
length: 15
size: many

DNA: TGTGCCAGCAGTTACGTCGGGAAAACAGATACGCAGTATTTT
CDR3: CASSYVGKTDTQYF
J: TRBJ2-3
V: TRBV6-5
D: .
length: 14
size: many

DNA: TGCAGCGTCGGTTTCGGAGACTATGGCTACACCTTC
CDR3: CSVGFGDYGYTF
J: TRBJ1-2
V: TRBV29-1
D: .
length: 12
size: many